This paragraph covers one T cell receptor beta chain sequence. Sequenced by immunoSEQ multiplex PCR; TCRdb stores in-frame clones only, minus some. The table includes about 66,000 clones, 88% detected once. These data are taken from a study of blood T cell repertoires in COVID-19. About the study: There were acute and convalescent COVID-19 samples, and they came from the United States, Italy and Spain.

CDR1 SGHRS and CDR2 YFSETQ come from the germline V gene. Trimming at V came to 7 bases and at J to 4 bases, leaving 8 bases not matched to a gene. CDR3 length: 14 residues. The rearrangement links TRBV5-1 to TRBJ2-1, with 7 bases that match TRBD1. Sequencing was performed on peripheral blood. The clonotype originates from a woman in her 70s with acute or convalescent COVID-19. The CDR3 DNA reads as TGCGCCAGCCAGCCGGGACAGCCATACAATGAGCAGTTCTTC. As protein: CASQPGQPYNEQFF.